The 18 T cell receptor beta chains below come from one sample, sequenced in a study of human T cells and chemical hapten exposure. TCRdb reprocessed the RACE reads with MiXCR, giving one entry per CDR3 protein. Here the sample spans about 73,000 distinct CDR3 sequences, over 6.5% being singletons. The sample's time point: patch test 2, 6 weeks after DPC sensitization. The treatment: therapeutic diphenylcyclopropenone sensitization with weekly scalp DPC. This sample comprised whole blood, obtained in connection with sensitization to the hapten diphenylcyclopropenone (DPC). These receptors originate from a woman aged 45-60 years with alopecia areata. Some clones in this sample may be carry-over from other donors' samples.

This clonotype has just a few counts. The chain links TRBV9 to TRBJ2-2; possible D gene TRBD2, 6 bases. This CDR3 contains 15 residues. Germline loops: CDR1 SGDLS, CDR2 YYNGEE. V gave up 6 bases and J gave up 0 bases, with 12 bases separating them. The CDR3, as DNA: TGTGCCAGCACCCCGCGGGGCTCGAACACCGGGGAGCTGTTTTTT. Protein product: CASTPRGSNTGELFF. Full variable domain (remainder filled in from reference TRBV9 and TRBJ2-2): DSGVTQTPKHLITATGQRVTLRCSPRSGDLSVYWYQQSLDQGLQFLIQYYNGEERAKGNILERFSAQQFPDLHSELNLSSLELGDSALYFCASTPRGSNTGELFFGEGSRLTVL.

This clonotype was seen more than once but under ten times. This rearrangement joins TRBV20-1 to TRBJ2-5; D may be TRBD1 (5 bases). The CDR3 has 14 residues. V shed 6 bases and J shed 0 bases, with 14 bases lying between them. CDR1 is DFQATT and CDR2 is SNEGSKA in the germline V gene (reference sequence). DNA for the CDR3: TGCAGTGCGAGACAGCCTGGCTACCAAGAGACCCAGTACTTC. Translation gives CSARQPGYQETQYF.

This clonotype was recorded many times. The CDR3 loop is CASSFIGADTQYF. For the CDR3, the DNA is TGTGCCAGCAGCTTTATAGGGGCAGATACGCAGTATTTT. The gene calls are TRBV7-2 and TRBJ2-3, with a possible D match to TRBD1 (5 bases). Trimming took 3 bases from V and 4 from J, leaving 8 bases between them. The germline CDR1 and CDR2 sequences are SGHTA and FQGNSA. CDR3 length equals 13 residues.

This clonotype was seen at least ten times. This rearrangement joins TRBV18 to TRBJ2-5; TRBD1 matches at 7 bases. The CDR3 extends over 14 amino acids. In germline, CDR1 is KGHSH, CDR2 LQKENI. The V and J ends lost 1 base and 3 bases, in that order; junction bases with no gene match: 2. The CDR3 nucleotides are TGTGCCAGCTCACCACTCGGGACAGAAGAGACCCAGTACTTC. This sequence encodes CASSPLGTEETQYF.

In this sample, this clonotype turned up a few times. The CDR3 is CASSSSLAPDTQYF. The CDR3 DNA is TGTGCCAGCAGTTCCTCACTGGCCCCAGATACGCAGTATTTT. The rearrangement links TRBV12-3 or TRBV12-4 to TRBJ2-3; D gene uncertain. There are 14 residues in the CDR3. Trimming removed 4 bases at V and 4 bases at J, with 12 bases between.

In this sample, this clonotype turned up a few times. The rearrangement joins TRBV14 to TRBJ2-1; D might be TRBD1 or TRBD2, each matching 5 bases. V shed 4 bases and J shed 4 bases, with 14 bases lying between them. This CDR3 contains 15 residues. From germline, CDR1 is SGHDN and CDR2 FVKESK. CDR3 amino acids: CASSRPEGKYNEQFF. In DNA, the CDR3 is TGTGCCAGCAGCCGACCCGAGGGGAAGTACAATGAGCAGTTCTTC. The full variable domain, its missing parts supplied by reference TRBV14 and TRBJ2-1, is EAGVTQFPSHSVIEKGQTVTLRCDPISGHDNLYWYRRVMGKEIKFLLHFVKESKQDESGMPNNRFLAERTGGTYSTLKVQPAELEDSGVYFCASSRPEGKYNEQFFGPGTRLTVL.

This clonotype occurred a few times. The CDR3 sequence: CASSLDSGNEQFF. The CDR3 DNA reads as TGTGCCAGCAGTTTAGATAGCGGGAATGAGCAGTTCTTC. The chain combines TRBV12-3 or TRBV12-4 with TRBJ2-1; 7 bases map to TRBD2. The ends lost 1 base at V and 7 bases at J; junction bases unmatched: 1. The CDR3 length is 13 residues.

This clonotype was observed many times. The V call is TRBV28, the J call TRBJ1-1; weak D call: TRBD1 (5 bases). This CDR3 spans 15 amino acids. The V and J ends lost 8 bases and 1 base respectively, with 17 bases between them. CDR1 and CDR2 (germline): MDHEN, SYDVKM. The CDR3 nucleotides read TGTGCCAGCCCTTGGCCACCGGGACCGAACACTGAAGCTTTCTTT. Its translation is CASPWPPGPNTEAFF.

The chain couples TRBV7-8 to TRBJ2-7; a possible D gene is TRBD2 (5 bases). Germline values: CDR1 SGHVS, CDR2 FQNEAQ. Deletions cut 5 bases from V and 6 bases from J, with 8 bases between. The CDR3 is 11 amino acids. CDR3 nucleotide sequence: TGTGCCAGCAGCCGAGGGATCGAGCAGTACTTC. It yields the protein CASSRGIEQYF.

The chain uses TRBV5-4 and TRBJ2-3; 8 positions match TRBD2. With 4 bases clipped from V and 2 bases from J, the junction kept 6 bases outside the gene matches. This CDR3 region has 15 residues. In germline, CDR1 is SGHNT, CDR2 YYREEE (reference sequence). This CDR3 reads CASSVTSGSTDTQYF. The CDR3 DNA is TGTGCCAGCAGCGTCACTAGCGGCTCCACAGATACGCAGTATTTT. Filled out from reference TRBV5-4 and TRBJ2-3, the complete variable domain reads ETGVTQSPTHLIKTRGQQVTLRCSSQSGHNTVSWYQQALGQGPQFIFQYYREEENGRGNFPPRFSGLQFPNYSSELNVNALELDDSALYLCASSVTSGSTDTQYFGPGTRLTVL.

This chain joins TRBV20-1 and TRBJ2-2; 9 bases line up with TRBD1. Germline V lookup: CDR1 DFQATT, CDR2 SNEGSKA (reference sequence). After removal of 6 bases from V and 6 bases from J, the junction contained 11 bases not matched to a gene. This CDR3 contains 15 residues. CDR3 region: CSAGLDRGSAGELFF. The CDR3 region has the DNA TGCAGTGCCGGGCTGGACAGGGGAAGCGCCGGGGAGCTGTTTTTT.

In its sample, this clonotype was seen a few times. The V gene is TRBV20-1, the J gene TRBJ2-7; D gene uncertain. Trimming removed 6 bases at V and 4 bases at J, with 13 bases between. The germline CDR1 and CDR2 sequences are DFQATT and SNEGSKA (reference sequence). CDR3 length equals 12 residues. CDR3 protein: CSATEPPYEQYF. CDR3 nucleotide sequence: TGCAGTGCAACAGAACCCCCGTACGAGCAGTACTTC.

The V call is TRBV29-1, the J call TRBJ2-5, with 10 bases matching TRBD1. The CDR3 contains 16 residues. V dropped 6 bases and J dropped 5; count of bases not matched to a gene: 15. From germline, CDR1 is SQVTM and CDR2 ANQGSEA. The CDR3 protein is CSVITRDRGVGETQYF. The CDR3 DNA is TGCAGCGTGATTACCCGGGACAGGGGAGTCGGGGAGACCCAGTACTTC.

This chain uses TRBV6-2 or TRBV6-3 with TRBJ2-1, with TRBD2 identical over 9 bases. There are 17 residues in the CDR3. The J segment lost 9 bases and the V segment lost 2 bases, leaving 14 bases of the junction unmatched. Germline V CDR1 and CDR2: MNHEY, SVGEGT. DNA of the CDR3: TGTGCCAGCAGTTACCTCCCCGCGGTAGCGGGAGCGGGTGAGCAGTTCTTC. Protein sequence: CASSYLPAVAGAGEQFF.

This clonotype was seen only a few times. This chain links TRBV5-1 with TRBJ2-1, with no clear D. Trimming stripped 5 bases from V and 1 base from J, with 13 bases between. This CDR3 has 15 residues. Germline V gene data show CDR1 as SGHRS and CDR2 as YFSETQ. In DNA form, the CDR3 reads TGCGCCAGCAGGCCAGACGGTGAATCCTACAATGAGCAGTTCTTC. Amino acids: CASRPDGESYNEQFF.

This rearrangement joins TRBV5-4 to TRBJ1-5; 10 bases agree with TRBD1. The CDR3 loop spans 15 amino acids. Unmatched junction bases numbered 2, after V lost 2 bases and J lost 3 bases. Germline V CDR1 and CDR2: SGHNT, YYREEE (reference sequence). CDR3 DNA sequence: TGTGCCAGCAGCTTAGACAGGGGGCACAATCAGCCCCAGCATTTT. Amino acid sequence: CASSLDRGHNQPQHF.

The sample holds a few counts of this clonotype. The V call is TRBV20-1, the J call TRBJ2-1, with D possibly being TRBD2 (6 bases). In germline, CDR1 is DFQATT, CDR2 SNEGSKA (reference sequence). The V end was cut by 6 bases, the J end by 6 bases, with 21 bases between. This CDR3 spans 15 amino acids. The CDR3 sequence is CSAPDRRGGPNEQFF. The CDR3 DNA reads TGCAGTGCGCCCGACCGGCGGGGAGGACCCAATGAGCAGTTCTTC.

This clonotype was seen a few times. The rearrangement links TRBV29-1 to TRBJ2-1, with D perhaps being TRBD1 or TRBD2 (5 bases each). The germline V gene encodes CDR1 SQVTM and CDR2 ANQGSEA. The CDR3 totals 12 residues. With 0 bases removed from V and 8 bases from J, the gap between germline ends came to 8 bases. The CDR3 nucleotides read TGCAGCGTTGAAGATCGGGGCTATGAGCAGTTCTTC. Translation gives CSVEDRGYEQFF.